A selection of T cell receptor beta chains follows, all from one sample in a study of a mutant IDH1 vaccine in newly diagnosed glioma. No antigen is known for these receptors. Some clones are missing from TCRdb's copy, which holds only in-frame ones; the method was immunoSEQ multiplex PCR. The sample lists approximately 50,000 clones; 80% to 90% were seen once. Sequencing used PBMCs, obtained from a glioma patient whose treatment included an IDH1 peptide vaccine. The origin of the receptors is a man aged 40-49 years with glioma. The conserved cysteine and the conserved F or W are not part of the CDR3 here. Fields, in order: D gene, V gene, CDR3 length, CDR3 protein. The D gene is left open where the match is weak.

TRBD2 TRBV7-2 13 ASSLSGSSFYEQY
NA TRBV5-1 13 ASSKQVSTNTEAF
NA TRBV19 13 ASSIGWTDWETQY
TRBD1 TRBV7-8 16 ASSLTPDRGYSNQPQH
NA TRBV5-1 12 ASSLDGTPYGYT
NA TRBV14 11 ASRLQTNEKLF
NA TRBV10-3 9 AISDYYEQY
NA TRBV6-6 13 ASRRRDGGPQPQH
NA TRBV5-4 12 ASSPALNTGELF
NA TRBV4-1 11 ASSRGTSYEQY
NA TRBV7-9 12 ASSLKGSNQPQH
NA TRBV2 10 ASRVNSYEQY
TRBD1 TRBV7-7 14 ASSLIRGDRFHEQY
NA TRBV2 14 ATQGSAGPSNYGYT
TRBD2 TRBV19 13 ASRETGGRSDTQY
NA TRBV27 10 ASRDSNQPQH
NA TRBV21-1 11 ASNPPPYQPQH
NA TRBV19 11 ASSLTALGEQY
NA TRBV27 13 ASSLSGSGRETQY
NA TRBV27 11 ASSPTGFGELF
TRBD2 TRBV18 17 ASSPPGLAGSVTTGELF
NA TRBV20-1 9 SAVRQETQY
NA TRBV5-1 14 ASSLVATNVADTQY
TRBD2 TRBV7-2 15 ASSSGGGSLAKNIQY
TRBD2 TRBV28 15 ASWGSGRVVDAYEQY
TRBD2 TRBV10-3 14 AISPGTSGSQETQY
NA TRBV6-1 13 ASRTGGQYTDTQY
NA TRBV9 12 ASSVRLTSYEQY
NA TRBV27 11 ASRGPGTLEQY
NA TRBV7-6 13 ASSFGTGSTDTQY
TRBD2 TRBV9 12 ASGTSGFYNEQF
TRBD1 TRBV6-1 13 ASSPHRGQSNEQF
NA TRBV6-5 9 ASSVINEQF
NA TRBV27 11 ASRGRIYYGYT
TRBD2 TRBV28 16 ASSLGLAGGLINNEQF
NA TRBV19 10 ASSPSGNEQY
NA TRBV19 12 ASSIDLHRETQY
TRBD2 TRBV27 16 ASSTGRASGRLYNEQF
TRBD1 TRBV15 11 ATSGQGDYGYT
NA TRBV6-1 11 ASIDKMNTEAF
NA TRBV9 13 ASSVEPAHSYEQY
TRBD1 TRBV7-9 12 ASTLGQGSHEQY
NA TRBV18 11 ASTTGLSYEQY
NA TRBV19 12 ASSIVGPKSEQF
NA TRBV4-2 14 ASSPLRGVTGDEQF
NA TRBV7-8 13 ASSLGGASNQPQH
NA TRBV19 11 ASSTGVWETQY
NA TRBV4-3 13 ASSQSMGGSTEAF
NA TRBV4-1 10 ASSWSSGEQF
TRBD1 TRBV12-5 15 ASGTGQLNSGANVLT
NA TRBV6-6 14 ASSGVDPLSTDTQY
NA TRBV5-5 12 ASSYRENTGELF
NA TRBV7-2 10 ASSRSAYEQY